The 23 T cell receptor beta chains given below trace back to one sample, sequenced in a study of blood T cell repertoires in COVID-19. Method: immunoSEQ multiplex PCR; TCRdb's copy keeps in-frame clones and lacks some. The table includes 100,000 to 150,000 clones, around three quarters detected once. The sample was peripheral blood. These receptors were taken from a man aged 35 to 55 with active or convalescent COVID-19.

The chain has TRBV6-5 and TRBJ1-5; D remains ambiguous. The CDR3 totals 12 residues. Germline V lookup: CDR1 MNHEY, CDR2 SVGAGI. V lost 8 bases and J lost 4, with 9 bases in between. CDR3 DNA sequence: TGTGCCAGCGGTCTCGGGAATCAGCCCCAGCATTTT. Translated, it gives CASGLGNQPQHF.

The CDR3 protein is CSVLGAGVAFF. CDR3 nucleotide sequence: TGCAGCGTTCTGGGGGCGGGAGTAGCTTTCTTT. V and J are TRBV29-1 and TRBJ1-1, with a tentative D call TRBD1 (6 bases). V was trimmed by 5 bases and J by 10 bases, leaving 14 bases between them. Germline assignment: CDR1 SQVTM and CDR2 ANQGSEA. The CDR3 contains 11 residues. The full variable domain, with the rest looked up from reference TRBV29-1 and TRBJ1-1, is SAVISQKPSRDICQRGTSLTIQCQVDSQVTMMFWYRQQPGQSLTLIATANQGSEATYESGFVIDKFPISRPNLTFSTLTVSNMSPEDSSIYLCSVLGAGVAFFGQGTRLTVV.

The V call is TRBV4-2, the J call TRBJ2-2; 8 nucleotides line up with TRBD2. The CDR3 consists of 15 residues. Germline values: CDR1 LGHNA, CDR2 YNFKEQ. With 1 base clipped from V and 5 bases from J, the junction kept 3 bases outside the gene matches. The DNA of the CDR3 is TGTGCCAGCAGCCAAGCTTCTAGCGGGACCGGGGAGCTGTTTTTT. It yields the protein CASSQASSGTGELFF.

This chain uses TRBV2 with TRBJ2-7, with TRBD1 matching 7 bases. Losses at the gene ends were 4 bases for V and 2 bases for J; bases not matched to a gene: 5. The CDR3 extends over 14 amino acids. CDR1 is SNHLY, CDR2 FYNNEI, per germline. In nucleotides, the CDR3 is TGTGCCAGCAGTGGGACAGGCGCCACCTACGAGCAGTACTTC. Encoded protein: CASSGTGATYEQYF.

This clone has a single count. This sequence joins TRBV6-5 and TRBJ1-4, with a weak D call TRBD1 (6 bases). Trimming cost V 4 bases and J 4 bases, with 13 bases left between them. This CDR3 has 15 residues. From germline, CDR1 is MNHEY and CDR2 SVGAGI. The CDR3 is CASSSGERGNEKLFF. CDR3 sequence (DNA): TGTGCCAGCAGTTCAGGGGAAAGGGGTAATGAAAAACTGTTTTTT.

The chain combines TRBV5-4 with TRBJ2-7; TRBD1 is a possible D gene (6 bases). The CDR3 is 11 amino acids. V lost 3 bases and J lost 7, with 8 bases in between. The germline V gene encodes CDR1 SGHNT and CDR2 YYREEE (reference sequence). CDR3 DNA: TGTGCCAGCAGCTCTACAGGGGAGCAGTACTTC. This translates into CASSSTGEQYF.

This clone showed up just once. The gene calls are TRBV27 and TRBJ1-2; TRBD1 is a possible D gene (5 bases). Trimming shortened V by 5 bases and J by 6 bases, and 16 bases separated the two germline ends. CDR1 is MNHEY, CDR2 SMNVEV, per germline (reference sequence). The CDR3 sequence is 14 residues long. CDR3 amino acids: CASSLRRDPHGYTF. In nucleotides, the CDR3 is TGTGCCAGCAGTCTCCGGAGGGACCCCCATGGCTACACCTTC.

The chain couples TRBV10-3 to TRBJ1-3; D is unresolved. The germline V gene encodes CDR1 ENHRY and CDR2 SYGVKD. The CDR3 consists of 12 residues. The ends were cut back, 2 bases at V and 8 bases at J, with 7 bases in the middle. The CDR3 here is CAISEPGDTIYF. The CDR3 DNA follows: TGTGCCATCAGTGAGCCGGGAGACACCATATATTTT.

The chain combines TRBV24-1 with TRBJ1-4, with 8 bases matching TRBD1. The CDR3 extends over 16 amino acids. V dropped 5 bases and J dropped 7; count of bases not matched to a gene: 11. Germline V gives CDR1 KGHDR, CDR2 SFDVKD. The CDR3 DNA reads as TGTGCCACCAGTGCCCCGACAGGGGTAGGTAGTGAAAAACTGTTTTTT. Translating it yields CATSAPTGVGSEKLFF.

This clone was recorded once. The rearrangement uses TRBV18 and TRBJ2-1; TRBD2 is a possible D gene (5 bases). V was clipped by 6 bases and J by 0 bases, with 12 bases between them. CDR3 length equals 15 residues. Germline V CDR1 and CDR2: KGHSH, LQKENI. The CDR3 nucleotides read TGTGCCAGCTCCCTAAGCGGAGGCTCCTACAATGAGCAGTTCTTC. Its protein product is CASSLSGGSYNEQFF.

This clone showed up just once. The chain couples TRBV2 to TRBJ2-7; 8 bases align to TRBD1. This CDR3 spans 16 amino acids. Looked up from germline, CDR1 is SNHLY and CDR2 is FYNNEI. The ends lost 3 bases at V and 5 bases at J; junction bases unmatched: 12. The CDR3 DNA sequence: TGTGCCAGCAGTGAGGCCTCGACAGGGGCTAGGGACGAGCAGTACTTC. Translated, it gives CASSEASTGARDEQYF.

The gene calls are TRBV4-1 and TRBJ1-1; 12 bases are shared with TRBD1. Looked up from germline, CDR1 is MGHRA and CDR2 is YSYEKL. The CDR3 has 18 amino acids. The V and J ends lost 3 bases and 5 bases, in that order; junction bases with no gene match: 13. The CDR3: CASSQTGQGAFLKTEAFF. In DNA, the CDR3 is TGCGCCAGCAGCCAGACGGGACAGGGGGCATTCTTAAAGACTGAAGCTTTCTTT.

The sample holds one count of this clone. This chain connects TRBV7-8 to TRBJ2-5; TRBD1 agrees at 9 bases. The CDR3 totals 18 residues. Per germline, CDR1 SGHVS and CDR2 FQNEAQ. The V segment lost 4 bases and the J segment 4 bases; nucleotides outside the gene matches: 16. The CDR3 here is CASSSPYAPGQGTETQYF. The CDR3 DNA is TGTGCCAGCAGCTCTCCCTACGCGCCGGGACAGGGAACAGAGACCCAGTACTTC.

This chain uses TRBV9 with TRBJ1-2; D is possibly TRBD1 (6 bases). The germline V gene encodes CDR1 SGDLS and CDR2 YYNGEE. Trimming took off 4 bases at V and 4 bases at J, with 17 bases between the two ends. There are 15 residues in the CDR3. CDR3: CASSKGGSRTYGYTF. For the CDR3, the DNA is TGTGCCAGCAGCAAAGGGGGATCCAGGACCTATGGCTACACCTTC.

This chain links TRBV10-3 with TRBJ2-1; 8 bases align to TRBD1. The ends lost 4 bases at V and 3 bases at J; junction bases unmatched: 2. This CDR3 spans 14 amino acids. Germline CDR1 is ENHRY and CDR2 is SYGVKD. The CDR3 DNA reads TGTGCCATCAGTGGGACAGGGAGCTACAATGAGCAGTTCTTC. It codes for CAISGTGSYNEQFF.

The rearrangement uses TRBV30 and TRBJ2-1; 13 nucleotides match TRBD2. CDR3 size: 15 residues. The J segment lost 10 bases and the V segment lost 5 bases, leaving 11 bases of the junction unmatched. CDR1 is GTSNPN and CDR2 is SVGIG in the germline V gene (reference sequence). CDR3 coding DNA: TGTGCCTGGTGCCAACTAGCGGGAGGGGGAGCCGAGCAGTTCTTC. Translation: CAWCQLAGGGAEQFF.

The J gene is TRBJ1-2, the V gene TRBV15, with D perhaps TRBD1 (5 bases). V lost 0 bases to trimming and J lost 13 bases, with 18 bases between them. Germline assignment: CDR1 LNHNV and CDR2 YYDKDF (reference sequence). CDR3 length: 14 residues. The CDR3 reads CATSRDLRETGGTF. The DNA for the CDR3 is TGTGCCACCAGCAGAGATCTCAGGGAGACGGGGGGCACCTTC.

The chain couples TRBV19 to TRBJ2-7, with D possibly TRBD2 on 6 matching bases. V was shortened by 0 bases and J by 3 bases, with 9 bases between the two germline ends. This CDR3 comprises 14 residues. CDR1 is LNHDA and CDR2 is SQIVND in the germline V gene (reference sequence). CDR3 loop: CASSIDLGGYEQYF. Here the CDR3 DNA reads TGTGCCAGTAGTATAGATCTGGGGGGCTACGAGCAGTACTTC.

This chain joins TRBV4-2 and TRBJ2-5, with 11 bases aligning to TRBD2. V shed 1 base, J shed 2 bases, and the junction held 6 bases outside the gene matches. Per the germline V gene, CDR1 is LGHNA and CDR2 is YNFKEQ. The CDR3 length is 17 residues. In DNA, the CDR3 is TGTGCCAGCAGCCAAGGCGGGGTAGCGGGGGGGCAAGAGACCCAGTACTTC. Translated: CASSQGGVAGGQETQYF.

There are many counts of this clone. The V and J genes are TRBV19 and TRBJ2-1, with 11 bases aligning to TRBD2. CDR3 size: 15 residues. From germline, CDR1 is LNHDA and CDR2 SQIVND (reference sequence). Losses at the gene ends were 9 bases for V and 0 bases for J; bases not matched to a gene: 4. The CDR3 reads CASGLAGNSYNEQFF. The CDR3 DNA sequence: TGTGCCAGCGGACTAGCGGGTAACTCCTACAATGAGCAGTTCTTC.

V is TRBV6-1 and J is TRBJ1-5; D gene unclear. This CDR3 region has 15 residues. Germline CDR1 is MNHNS and CDR2 is SASEGT. Trimming removed 3 bases at V and 0 bases at J, with 9 bases between. The CDR3 bases are TGTGCCAGCAGTGAGTCGCGATATAGCAATCAGCCCCAGCATTTT. Its protein is CASSESRYSNQPQHF.

V and J are TRBV28 and TRBJ1-2, with 7 bases that match TRBD1. With 4 bases clipped from V and 0 bases from J, the junction kept 5 bases outside the gene matches. In germline, CDR1 is MDHEN, CDR2 SYDVKM. This CDR3 spans 15 amino acids. The DNA for the CDR3 is TGTGCCAGCAGTTCCACAGGGGAGGCTAACTATGGCTACACCTTC. It codes for CASSSTGEANYGYTF.

The chain combines TRBV5-1 with TRBJ2-5; TRBD2 matches at 12 bases. The V segment lost 4 bases and the J segment 4 bases; nucleotides outside the gene matches: 14. This CDR3 comprises 18 residues. Germline CDR1 is SGHRS and CDR2 is YFSETQ. The DNA of the CDR3 is TGCGCCAGCAGCCCGTCCGGACTAGCGGGAATGTCTGGAGAGACCCAGTACTTC. It translates to CASSPSGLAGMSGETQYF.